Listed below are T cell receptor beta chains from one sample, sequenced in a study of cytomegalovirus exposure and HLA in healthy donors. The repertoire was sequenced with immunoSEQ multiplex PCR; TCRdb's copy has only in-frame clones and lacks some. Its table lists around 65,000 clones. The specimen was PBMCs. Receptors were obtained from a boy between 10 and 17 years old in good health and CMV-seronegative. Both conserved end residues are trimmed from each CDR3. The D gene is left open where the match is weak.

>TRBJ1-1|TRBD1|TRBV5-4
ASSLTGGMEAF
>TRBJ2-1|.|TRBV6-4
ASSLEGNYNEQF
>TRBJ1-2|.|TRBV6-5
ASRADTNYGYT
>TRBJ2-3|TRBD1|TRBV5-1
ASSPGSGTGSTDTQY
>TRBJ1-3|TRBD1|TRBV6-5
ASGTGSSGNTIY
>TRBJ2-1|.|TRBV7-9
ASSFPVTGGAFHEQF
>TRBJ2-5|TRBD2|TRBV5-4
ASSLVSTSGGETQY
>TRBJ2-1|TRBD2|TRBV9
ASTGTSGSNEQF
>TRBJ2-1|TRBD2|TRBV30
AWSVRTSGGARFYNEQF
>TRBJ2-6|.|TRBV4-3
ASSQEGRGGANVLT
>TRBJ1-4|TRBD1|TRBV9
ASSTRTGEDEKLF
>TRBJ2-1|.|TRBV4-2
ASSQEDLGHSSYNEQF
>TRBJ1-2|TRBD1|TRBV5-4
ASSPTGGGYGYT
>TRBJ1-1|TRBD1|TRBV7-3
ASSPTGTDNTEAF
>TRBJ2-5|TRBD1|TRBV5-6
ASSLGRGRGETQY
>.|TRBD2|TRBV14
ASSQYGTSGYEQY
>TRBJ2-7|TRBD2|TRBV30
AWSVGGAPTLSEQY
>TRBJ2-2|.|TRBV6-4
ASSDSWTDGELF
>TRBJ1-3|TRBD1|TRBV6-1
ASSPKTGGANTIY
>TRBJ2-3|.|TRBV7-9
ASIDWAGDTQY
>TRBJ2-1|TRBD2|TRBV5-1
ASSPTSGVPNEQF
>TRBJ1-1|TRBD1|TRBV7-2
ASSRQGAEAF
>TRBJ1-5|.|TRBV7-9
ASSFSLEGQPQH
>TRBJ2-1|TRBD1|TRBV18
ASSPPKRGTAYNEQF
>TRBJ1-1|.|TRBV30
AWSKYSGNTEAF
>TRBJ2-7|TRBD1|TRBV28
ASSLAWTGADLSYEQY
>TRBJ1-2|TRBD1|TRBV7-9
ASSLRGQGNENYGYT
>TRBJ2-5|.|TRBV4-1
ASSQEGGLGDETQY
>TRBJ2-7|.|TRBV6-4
ASSKFPCEQY